This T cell receptor beta chain emerged from a study of response to subunit inactivated influenza vaccine. Study-level results: After each seasonal influenza vaccination, few new T cells are recruited, the authors suggested.

Turning to this clonotype: What it recognizes is unknown.

The CDR3 has 14 residues. Germline CDR1 is KGHSH and CDR2 is LQKENI. V was shortened by 5 bases and J by 5 bases, with 10 bases between the two germline ends. TCRdb processed the RT-PCR reads anew with MiXCR; each CDR3 protein has one entry. The sample includes about 650,000 distinct CDR3 sequences, 15% to 18% seen only once; the top ten take roughly 10%. The sequencing used PBMCs from blood, collected less than 13 days after vaccination. The chain joins TRBV18 to TRBJ1-6; D perhaps matches TRBD1 (5 bases). This TCR was sampled from a man aged 50-59 years who received an inactivated influenza vaccine. The CDR3 coding sequence is TGTGCCAGCTCATCCATCAGGGATAATTCACCCCTCCACTTT. Translation: CASSSIRDNSPLHF.